Following are 17 T cell receptor beta chains from one sample sequenced in a study of radiation and T cells in renal cell carcinoma. Some clones are missing from TCRdb's copy, which holds only in-frame ones; the method was immunoSEQ multiplex PCR. Found here are 120,000 or so clones, around 90% of them singletons; the top ten hold 5.8%. Documented time point: blood 2 weeks post-SBRT. Treatment here: 15 Gy SBRT to primary tumor, nephrectomy 4 weeks later. The sample consisted of blood, taken from a patient whose treatment included radiotherapy and nephrectomy. The receptors were gathered from a woman in her seventies with renal cell carcinoma.

This clone was observed a single time. CDR3 sequence: CSVGQGLGPYEQYF. DNA for the CDR3: TGCAGCGTGGGACAGGGTTTAGGCCCCTACGAGCAGTACTTC. The gene calls are TRBV29-1 and TRBJ2-7; 9 nucleotides agree with TRBD1. V lost 6 bases to trimming and J lost 2 bases; unmatched junction nucleotides: 8. CDR1 and CDR2 from the germline V gene are SQVTM and ANQGSEA. The CDR3 contains 14 residues.

The V call is TRBV5-8, the J call TRBJ1-5; 8 bases line up with TRBD1. The germline CDR1 and CDR2 sequences are SGHTS and YDEGEE. V was pared by 4 bases and J by 5 bases, with 2 bases of the junction left unmatched. CDR3 size: 13 residues. This chain's CDR3 is CASSLQGDQPQHF. In nucleotides, the CDR3 is TGTGCCAGCAGCCTACAGGGGGATCAGCCCCAGCATTTT.

The rearrangement uses TRBV14 and TRBJ1-2; a weak D match, TRBD1 (5 bases). Trimming removed 5 bases at V and 7 bases at J, with 8 bases between. The CDR3 contains 11 residues. CDR1 is SGHDN and CDR2 is FVKESK in the germline V gene. The CDR3 here is CASSKGFGYTF. For the CDR3, the DNA is TGTGCCAGCAGCAAGGGGTTTGGCTACACCTTC.

The rearrangement joins TRBV7-2 to TRBJ2-7; D possibly corresponds to TRBD1 (6 bases). Trimming removed 2 bases at V and 6 bases at J, with 11 bases between. Germline CDR1 is SGHTA and CDR2 is FQGNSA. This CDR3 has 13 amino acids. CDR3 loop: CASSLRDRLEQYF. In DNA form, the CDR3 reads TGTGCCAGCAGCTTACGTGACAGGCTCGAGCAGTACTTC.

The chain carries TRBV5-4 and TRBJ2-1; maybe TRBD1 (5 bases). V lost 1 base and J 8 bases, leaving 13 bases between the germline ends. Germline loops: CDR1 SGHNT, CDR2 YYREEE (reference sequence). The CDR3 consists of 14 residues. DNA of the CDR3: TGTGCCAGCAGCTTGCCAGGGTTGACGTATGAGCAGTTCTTC. This gives the protein CASSLPGLTYEQFF.

V usage is TRBV14 and J usage is TRBJ2-2; 11 nucleotides agree with TRBD1. The V and J ends lost 1 base and 7 bases, in that order; junction bases with no gene match: 8. Germline values: CDR1 SGHDN, CDR2 FVKESK. This CDR3 is 17 amino acids long. CDR3 nucleotide sequence: TGTGCCAGCAGCCAAGCCCCGGACAGGGGGCGGGACGGGGAGCTGTTTTTT. It yields the protein CASSQAPDRGRDGELFF.

The CDR3 loop reads CAWGRAQDTQYF. DNA of the CDR3: TGTGCCTGGGGCAGGGCCCAAGATACGCAGTATTTT. This rearrangement joins TRBV30 to TRBJ2-3; D is possibly TRBD1 (5 bases). The germline CDR1 and CDR2 sequences are GTSNPN and SVGIG (reference sequence). The CDR3 runs to 12 residues. Between the trimmed V and J ends, which lost 5 bases and 5 bases, there was a span of 11 bases.

J is TRBJ2-7 and V is TRBV28; TRBD1 is a possible D gene (8 bases). Between the trimmed V and J ends, which lost 10 bases and 2 bases, there was a span of 18 bases. This CDR3 spans 14 amino acids. CDR1 is MDHEN and CDR2 is SYDVKM in the germline V gene. CDR3 loop: CATVTGGVPYEQYF. The CDR3 DNA is TGTGCCACAGTAACAGGGGGGGTCCCCTACGAGCAGTACTTC.

The chain recombines TRBV5-4 with TRBJ1-2, with D unclear. CDR1 SGHNT and CDR2 YYREEE come from the germline V gene (reference sequence). This CDR3 has 13 amino acids. V was pared by 3 bases and J by 3 bases, with 9 bases between. This CDR3 reads CASSSGGDYGYTF. The DNA of the CDR3 is TGTGCCAGCAGCTCTGGAGGAGACTATGGCTACACCTTC.

The V and J genes are TRBV5-4 and TRBJ2-1, with a weak D call TRBD2 (7 bases). Germline V gene lookup returns CDR1 SGHNT and CDR2 YYREEE (reference sequence). V was trimmed by 4 bases and J by 1 base, leaving 18 bases between them. CDR3 size: 17 residues. In nucleotides, the CDR3 is TGTGCCAGCAGCCCCTTGGGGCGGGGGCTTTCCTACAATGAGCAGTTCTTC. Residues: CASSPLGRGLSYNEQFF.

DNA of the CDR3: TGTGCCTGGAGGAGGCCGGGGTCCACCGGGGAGCTGTTTTTT. Its protein is CAWRRPGSTGELFF. The chain couples TRBV30 to TRBJ2-2; tentative D call: TRBD2 (5 bases). Germline lookup yields CDR1 GTSNPN and CDR2 SVGIG (reference sequence). Trimming left V 3 bases short and J 4 bases short, with 12 bases between. This CDR3 region has 14 residues.

The rearrangement joins TRBV30 to TRBJ1-3; D is undetermined. The V gene's germline CDR1 is GTSNPN and CDR2 SVGIG (reference sequence). This CDR3 is built from 13 residues. Trimming pared 4 bases from V and 2 bases from J, leaving 9 bases between. CDR3 sequence: CAWTSAAGNTIYF. The CDR3 bases are TGTGCCTGGACGAGCGCGGCTGGAAACACCATATATTTT.

J is TRBJ1-4 and V is TRBV9; D not resolved. Per germline, CDR1 SGDLS and CDR2 YYNGEE. The CDR3 sequence is 14 residues long. Trimming removed 4 bases from V and 8 bases from J, with 15 bases in between. The CDR3 DNA follows: TGTGCCAGCAGCCCTACCCCCTCGGGAGAAAAACTGTTTTTT. Protein product: CASSPTPSGEKLFF. The variable domain in full, completed from reference TRBV9 and TRBJ1-4, reads DSGVTQTPKHLITATGQRVTLRCSPRSGDLSVYWYQQSLDQGLQFLIQYYNGEERAKGNILERFSAQQFPDLHSELNLSSLELGDSALYFCASSPTPSGEKLFFGSGTQLSVL.

V is TRBV9 and J is TRBJ2-5, with D perhaps TRBD2 (6 bases). This CDR3 is built from 15 residues. With 0 bases removed from V and 5 bases from J, the gap between germline ends came to 14 bases. CDR1 and CDR2 (germline): SGDLS, YYNGEE. The CDR3 coding sequence is TGTGCCAGCAGCGTAGCTACTAGCCGGTTGGAGACCCAGTACTTC. Translating gives CASSVATSRLETQYF.

CDR3 amino acids: CASSQPLRAGGKNEQYF. For the CDR3, the DNA is TGTGCCAGCAGCCAGCCTCTCCGGGCGGGGGGGAAGAACGAGCAGTACTTC. This chain uses TRBV14 with TRBJ2-7; TRBD2 aligns across 9 bases. This CDR3 spans 17 amino acids. V shed 3 bases and J 5 bases; nucleotides not matched to a gene: 14. Germline CDR1 SGHDN, CDR2 FVKESK.

The chain recombines TRBV19 with TRBJ2-1, with 8 nucleotides matching TRBD2. Unmatched junction bases numbered 10, after V lost 9 bases and J lost 6 bases. Germline values: CDR1 LNHDA, CDR2 SQIVND (reference sequence). The CDR3 extends over 14 amino acids. CDR3 in amino acids: CASALAGKGNEQFF. The DNA of the CDR3 is TGTGCCAGCGCCCTAGCGGGTAAAGGCAATGAGCAGTTCTTC.

In this sample, this clone turned up once. This chain links TRBV7-2 with TRBJ2-2; D not certain. V gave up 6 bases and J gave up 1 base, with 9 bases separating them. Germline loops: CDR1 SGHTA, CDR2 FQGNSA. The CDR3 covers 14 residues. The CDR3 loop is CASRWLVNTGELFF. The DNA for the CDR3 is TGTGCCAGCAGATGGCTAGTGAACACCGGGGAGCTGTTTTTT.